Below are 10 T cell receptor beta chains sequenced from a single sample in a study of cytomegalovirus exposure and HLA in healthy donors. Primers included in the PCR were 60 Vbeta and 13 Jbeta primers. Produced via immunoSEQ multiplex PCR; TCRdb's table is partial and in-frame only. The sample includes about 120,000 clones, around 60% seen only once; the top ten take more than 8%. Sequenced material: PBMCs. These TCRs come from a man between 40 and 49 years old in good health and CMV-seropositive.

The V call is TRBV7-8, the J call TRBJ2-3; TRBD2 aligns across 9 bases. This CDR3 has 15 amino acids. The germline V gene encodes CDR1 SGHVS and CDR2 FQNEAQ. Trimming cost V 6 bases and J 4 bases; bases outside gene matches: 8. The DNA for the CDR3 is TGTGCCAGCAGTAGGATAGCGGGAGCGCCAGATACGCAGTATTTT. It encodes CASSRIAGAPDTQYF.

J is TRBJ2-3 and V is TRBV19; 12 bases align to TRBD1. Germline CDR1 and CDR2: LNHDA and SQIVND (reference sequence). The CDR3 runs to 18 residues. The V segment lost 2 bases and the J segment 2 bases; nucleotides outside the gene matches: 8. The CDR3 coding sequence is TGTGCCAGTAGTATATTCCCGGGACAGGGGGCCTCCACAGATACGCAGTATTTT. Protein sequence: CASSIFPGQGASTDTQYF.

V usage is TRBV6-5 and J usage is TRBJ1-3; 9 bases fit TRBD1. Germline V CDR1 and CDR2: MNHEY, SVGAGI. CDR3 length: 15 residues. The trim removed 6 bases at V and 2 bases at J, leaving 5 bases unmatched. This CDR3 is CASRTRDRAGNTIYF. The CDR3 bases are TGTGCCAGCAGAACCCGGGACAGGGCTGGAAACACCATATATTTT.

The chain couples TRBV28 to TRBJ2-2, with 11 bases that match TRBD2. CDR1 and CDR2 from the germline V gene are MDHEN and SYDVKM. With 5 bases clipped from V and 6 bases from J, the junction kept 8 bases outside the gene matches. The CDR3 runs to 16 residues. In nucleotides, the CDR3 is TGTGCCAGCAGTGCCGGGACTAGCGGAGAACCCGGGGAGCTGTTTTTT. Translated, it gives CASSAGTSGEPGELFF.

The chain combines TRBV28 with TRBJ1-4, with 10 bases lining up with TRBD1. Germline CDR1 reads MDHEN; CDR2 reads SYDVKM. The CDR3 runs 18 residues. Trimming at V came to 6 bases and at J to 0 bases, leaving 10 bases not matched to a gene. CDR3 sequence reads: CASSAWDRGFSTNEKLFF. The CDR3 DNA reads TGTGCCAGCAGCGCCTGGGACAGGGGATTCTCAACTAATGAAAAACTGTTTTTT.

The chain recombines TRBV28 with TRBJ2-7; 8 bases match TRBD1. V shed 6 bases and J 8 bases; nucleotides not matched to a gene: 6. CDR3 size: 12 residues. Germline loops: CDR1 MDHEN, CDR2 SYDVKM. The CDR3 protein is CASSQGQGKQYF. Here the CDR3 DNA reads TGTGCCAGCAGCCAAGGACAGGGAAAGCAGTACTTC.

The chain is built from TRBV9 and TRBJ1-1, with 7 nucleotides matching TRBD1. The CDR3 has 14 amino acids. V shed 0 bases, J shed 7 bases, and the junction held 6 bases outside the gene matches. CDR1 is SGDLS and CDR2 is YYNGEE in the germline V gene. The CDR3 sequence: CASSVAYRGDEAFF. CDR3 sequence (DNA): TGTGCCAGCAGCGTAGCTTACAGGGGAGATGAAGCTTTCTTT.

This chain joins TRBV4-2 and TRBJ2-3; 7 bases match TRBD1. V was clipped by 5 bases and J by 6 bases; unmatched bases: 17. CDR1 and CDR2 (germline): LGHNA, YNFKEQ. This CDR3 is 17 amino acids long. CDR3 region: CASSSTIWTGLMDTQYF. CDR3 nucleotides: TGTGCCAGCAGCTCTACGATCTGGACAGGTTTAATGGATACGCAGTATTTT.

The J gene is TRBJ1-2, the V gene TRBV19; the D gene is possibly TRBD1 (5 bases). CDR3 size: 11 residues. The V gene's germline CDR1 is LNHDA and CDR2 SQIVND (reference sequence). The V end was cut by 7 bases, the J end by 6 bases, with 9 bases between. CDR3 in amino acids: CASMEGNGYTF. Written as DNA, the CDR3 is TGTGCCAGTATGGAGGGGAATGGCTACACCTTC.

The sample holds a few counts of this clone. The rearrangement links TRBV29-1 to TRBJ1-2; 8 bases are a match to TRBD1. Germline values: CDR1 SQVTM, CDR2 ANQGSEA. V lost 3 bases to trimming and J lost 0 bases; unmatched junction nucleotides: 6. The CDR3 has 15 residues. CDR3 DNA sequence: TGCAGCGTTGAGGGGACAGGCCGGTCTAACTATGGCTACACCTTC. Protein: CSVEGTGRSNYGYTF.